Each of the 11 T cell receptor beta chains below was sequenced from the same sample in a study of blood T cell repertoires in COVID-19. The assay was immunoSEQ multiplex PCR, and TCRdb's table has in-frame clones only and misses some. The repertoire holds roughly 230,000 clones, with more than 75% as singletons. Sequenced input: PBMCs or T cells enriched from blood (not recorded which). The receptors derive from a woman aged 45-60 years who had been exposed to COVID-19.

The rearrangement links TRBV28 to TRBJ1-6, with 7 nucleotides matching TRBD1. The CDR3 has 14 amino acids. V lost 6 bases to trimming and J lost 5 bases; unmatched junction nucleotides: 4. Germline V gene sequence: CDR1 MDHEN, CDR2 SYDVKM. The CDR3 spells CASSPGTDNSPLHF. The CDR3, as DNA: TGTGCCAGCAGCCCCGGGACAGATAATTCACCCCTCCACTTT.

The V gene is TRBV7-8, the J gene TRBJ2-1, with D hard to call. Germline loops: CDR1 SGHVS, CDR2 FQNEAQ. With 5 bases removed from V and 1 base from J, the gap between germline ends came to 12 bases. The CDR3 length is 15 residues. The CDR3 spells CASSPSIGSYNEQFF. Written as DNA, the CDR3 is TGTGCCAGCAGCCCCTCGATCGGGTCCTACAATGAGCAGTTCTTC.

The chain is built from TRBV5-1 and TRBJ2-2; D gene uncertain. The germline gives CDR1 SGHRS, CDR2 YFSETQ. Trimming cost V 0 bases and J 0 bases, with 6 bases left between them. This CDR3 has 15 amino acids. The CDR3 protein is CASSLDLSNTGELFF. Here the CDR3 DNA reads TGCGCCAGCAGCTTGGATCTCTCGAACACCGGGGAGCTGTTTTTT.

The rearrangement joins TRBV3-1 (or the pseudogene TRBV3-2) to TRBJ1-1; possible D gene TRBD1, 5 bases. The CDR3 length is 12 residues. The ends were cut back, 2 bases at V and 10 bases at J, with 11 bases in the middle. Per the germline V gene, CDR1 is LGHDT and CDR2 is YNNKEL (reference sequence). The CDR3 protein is CASSQSAGGAFF. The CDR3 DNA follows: TGTGCCAGCAGCCAATCCGCCGGGGGAGCTTTCTTT.

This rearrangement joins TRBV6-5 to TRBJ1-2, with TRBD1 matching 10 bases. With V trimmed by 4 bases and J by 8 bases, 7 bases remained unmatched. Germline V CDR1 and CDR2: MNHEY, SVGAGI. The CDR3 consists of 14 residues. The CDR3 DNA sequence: TGTGCCAGCAGTTCGACAGGGGGCTTGGCGGGCTACACCTTC. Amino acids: CASSSTGGLAGYTF.

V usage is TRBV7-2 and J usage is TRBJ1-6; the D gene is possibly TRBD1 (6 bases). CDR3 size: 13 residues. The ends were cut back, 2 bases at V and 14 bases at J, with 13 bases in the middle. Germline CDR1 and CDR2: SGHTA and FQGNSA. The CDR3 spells CASSLWTVGTLHF. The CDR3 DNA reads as TGTGCCAGCAGCTTATGGACAGTAGGCACCCTCCACTTT. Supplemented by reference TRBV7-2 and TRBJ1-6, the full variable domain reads GAGVSQSPSNKVTEKGKDVELRCDPISGHTALYWYRQSLGQGLEFLIYFQGNSAPDKSGLPSDRFSAERTGGSVSTLTIQRTQQEDSAVYLCASSLWTVGTLHFGNGTRLTVT.

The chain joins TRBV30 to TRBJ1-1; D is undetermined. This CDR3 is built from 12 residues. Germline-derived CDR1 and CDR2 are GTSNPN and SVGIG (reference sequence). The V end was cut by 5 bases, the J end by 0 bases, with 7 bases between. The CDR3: CAWGRVNTEAFF. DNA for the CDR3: TGTGCCTGGGGGAGAGTGAACACTGAAGCTTTCTTT. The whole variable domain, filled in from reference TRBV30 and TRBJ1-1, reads SQTIHQWPATLVQPVGSPLSLECTVEGTSNPNLYWYRQAAGRGLQLLFYSVGIGQISSEVPQNLSASRPQDRQFILSSKKLLLSDSGFYLCAWGRVNTEAFFGQGTRLTVV.

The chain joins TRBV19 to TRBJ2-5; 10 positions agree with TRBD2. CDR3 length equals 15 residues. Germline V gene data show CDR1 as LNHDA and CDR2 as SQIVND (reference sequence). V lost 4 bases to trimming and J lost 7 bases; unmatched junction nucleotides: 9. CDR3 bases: TGTGCCAGTAGTAGGACTATAGCGGGGGGTACGACCCAGTACTTC. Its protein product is CASSRTIAGGTTQYF.

CDR3 sequence reads: CASSLAGRGAYNEQFF. Here the CDR3 DNA reads TGTGCCAGCAGCTTAGCGGGGCGGGGCGCCTACAATGAGCAGTTCTTC. The chain employs TRBV7-9 and TRBJ2-1; tentatively, D is TRBD2 (6 bases). The V end lost 0 bases, the J end lost 2 bases, and 11 bases lay between the germline ends. The CDR3 runs to 16 residues. Per the germline V gene, CDR1 is SEHNR and CDR2 is FQNEAQ (reference sequence).

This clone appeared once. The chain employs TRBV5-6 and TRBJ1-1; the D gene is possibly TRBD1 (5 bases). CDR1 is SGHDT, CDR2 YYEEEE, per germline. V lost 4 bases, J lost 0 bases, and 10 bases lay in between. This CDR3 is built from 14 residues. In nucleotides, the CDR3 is TGTGCCAGCAGCGGGGCCCCTATGAACACTGAAGCTTTCTTT. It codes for CASSGAPMNTEAFF.

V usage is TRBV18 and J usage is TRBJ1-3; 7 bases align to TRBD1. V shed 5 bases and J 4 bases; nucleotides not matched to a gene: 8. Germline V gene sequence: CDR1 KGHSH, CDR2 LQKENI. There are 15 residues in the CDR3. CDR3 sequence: CASSDDRDRGNTIYF. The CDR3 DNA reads TGTGCCAGCTCAGACGACAGGGATAGAGGAAACACCATATATTTT. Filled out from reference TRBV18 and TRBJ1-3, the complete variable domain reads NAGVMQNPRHLVRRRGQEARLRCSPMKGHSHVYWYRQLPEEGLKFMVYLQKENIIDESGMPKERFSAEFPKEGPSILRIQQVVRGDSAAYFCASSDDRDRGNTIYFGEGSWLTVV.